The 25 T cell receptor beta chains given below trace back to one sample, sequenced in a study of blood T cell repertoires in COVID-19. TCRdb keeps only in-frame clones here, not all; method: immunoSEQ multiplex PCR. The sample lists 200,000 or so clones, less than 90% occurring once. Sequencing was done on a sample of peripheral blood. The receptor set was obtained from a man aged 65 to 85 with active or convalescent COVID-19.

The rearrangement uses TRBV2 and TRBJ1-2, with D hard to call. The length of the CDR3 is 14 residues. Trimming took off 6 bases at V and 4 bases at J, with 15 bases between the two ends. Germline V gene lookup returns CDR1 SNHLY and CDR2 FYNNEI. Here the CDR3 reads CASRPYTEGYGYTF. CDR3 in DNA: TGTGCCAGCAGGCCATACACGGAGGGCTATGGCTACACCTTC. Looking up the rest from reference TRBV2 and TRBJ1-2 gives the full variable domain: EPEVTQTPSHQVTQMGQEVILRCVPISNHLYFYWYRQILGQKVEFLVSFYNNEISEKSEIFDDQFSVERPDGSNFTLKIRSTKLEDSAMYFCASRPYTEGYGYTFGSGTRLTVV.

This clone was counted a single time. The chain employs TRBV9 and TRBJ2-7; possible D gene TRBD2, 6 bases. This CDR3 is built from 14 residues. V shed 0 bases and J shed 5 bases, with 12 bases lying between them. The V gene's germline CDR1 is SGDLS and CDR2 YYNGEE. The CDR3 region is CASSVVGDFNEQYF. For the CDR3, the DNA is TGTGCCAGCAGCGTAGTCGGGGACTTCAACGAGCAGTACTTC.

The chain links TRBV6-2 or TRBV6-3 to TRBJ1-1, with TRBD1 as a possible D gene (6 bases). Trimming pared 5 bases from V and 0 bases from J, leaving 13 bases between. The CDR3 covers 15 residues. Germline lookup yields CDR1 MNHEY and CDR2 SVGEGT. This CDR3 is CASSLGQTLNTEAFF. The CDR3 DNA reads as TGTGCCAGCAGTCTCGGACAGACACTGAACACTGAAGCTTTCTTT.

This clone was counted between two and nine times. CDR3 amino acids: CSASAGTGSIGYGYTF. The CDR3 DNA reads TGCAGTGCTAGTGCCGGGACAGGGAGCATCGGCTATGGCTACACCTTC. The rearrangement uses TRBV20-1 and TRBJ1-2, with 9 bases that match TRBD1. In germline, CDR1 is DFQATT, CDR2 SNEGSKA (reference sequence). The V and J ends lost 3 bases and 4 bases, in that order; junction bases with no gene match: 12. This CDR3 spans 16 amino acids.

On this clone itself: This sample includes further DNA sequences coding for the same CDR3. This chain connects TRBV28 to TRBJ1-5; the D gene is possibly TRBD1 (5 bases). Trimming cost V 5 bases and J 1 base, with 9 bases left between them. CDR3 length equals 14 residues. CDR1 MDHEN and CDR2 SYDVKM come from the germline V gene. The CDR3 DNA reads TGTGCCAGCAGTCGAGACAGAAGCAATCAGCCCCAGCATTTT. Translation gives CASSRDRSNQPQHF.

This clone was detected once. The V gene is TRBV6-6, the J gene TRBJ1-6; the match to TRBD1 covers 12 bases. Germline CDR1 MNHNY, CDR2 SVGAGI (reference sequence). J lost 3 bases, V lost 5 bases, and 11 bases had no gene match. There are 19 residues in the CDR3. In nucleotides, the CDR3 is TGTGCCAGCAGTCGGCAAACCGGGACAGGGGGCAGCTATAATTCACCCCTCCACTTT. Translated: CASSRQTGTGGSYNSPLHF.

The chain joins TRBV15 to TRBJ1-3, with D possibly TRBD1 on 6 matching bases. CDR1 is LNHNV, CDR2 YYDKDF, per germline (reference sequence). V lost 0 bases, J lost 0 bases, and 18 bases lay in between. The CDR3 runs to 19 residues. Here the CDR3 DNA reads TGTGCCACCAGCAGAGATCCGGTCAGGGGTAGGAGCTCTGGAAACACCATATATTTT. Its translation: CATSRDPVRGRSSGNTIYF.

The chain links TRBV6-2 or TRBV6-3 to TRBJ2-1, with no clear D. The CDR3 is 15 residues long. V was shortened by 3 bases and J by 2 bases, with 11 bases between the two germline ends. Per the germline V gene, CDR1 is MNHEY and CDR2 is SVGEGT. The CDR3 protein is CASSYGIPTYNEQFF. CDR3 nucleotide sequence: TGTGCCAGCAGTTATGGTATACCTACCTACAATGAGCAGTTCTTC.

V gene TRBV19 combines with J gene TRBJ1-2, with 9 bases matching TRBD1. Trimming removed 3 bases from V and 4 bases from J; junction bases left unmatched: 12. The CDR3 loop spans 17 amino acids. Germline assignment: CDR1 LNHDA and CDR2 SQIVND (reference sequence). The CDR3 DNA follows: TGTGCCAGTAGTATGGGGACAGGGCCAAACTACTCCTATGGCTACACCTTC. Its translation: CASSMGTGPNYSYGYTF. Based on the CDR3 plus reference TRBV19 and TRBJ1-2, the full variable domain is DGGITQSPKYLFRKEGQNVTLSCEQNLNHDAMYWYRQDPGQGLRLIYYSQIVNDFQKGDIAEGYSVSREKKESFPLTVTSAQKNPTAFYLCASSMGTGPNYSYGYTFGSGTRLTVV.

The chain uses TRBV15 and TRBJ2-1; D perhaps matches TRBD2 (6 bases). Germline V gene data show CDR1 as LNHNV and CDR2 as YYDKDF (reference sequence). The CDR3 sequence is 18 residues long. Trimming removed 0 bases from V and 6 bases from J, with 21 bases in between. CDR3 nucleotides: TGTGCCACCAGCAGAGAAATGTCGGGAGTTCGAAAAGGCAATGAGCAGTTCTTC. Its protein product is CATSREMSGVRKGNEQFF. Full variable domain (outside the CDR3, taken from reference TRBV15 and TRBJ2-1): DAMVIQNPRYQVTQFGKPVTLSCSQTLNHNVMYWYQQKSSQAPKLLFHYYDKDFNNEADTPDNFQSRRPNTSFCFLDIRSPGLGDTAMYLCATSREMSGVRKGNEQFFGPGTRLTVL.

This chain uses TRBV28 with TRBJ2-2; D is possibly TRBD2 (7 bases). The CDR3 consists of 13 residues. Germline V gene sequence: CDR1 MDHEN, CDR2 SYDVKM. CDR3 in amino acids: CTSRGAPTGELFF. CDR3 sequence (DNA): TGTACGAGTCGGGGGGCGCCCACCGGGGAGCTGTTTTTT. The variable domain in full, with the rest retrieved from reference TRBV28 and TRBJ2-2, is DVKVTQSSRYLVKRTGEKVFLECVQDMDHENMFWYRQDPGLGLRLIYFSYDVKMKEKGDIPEGYSVSREKKERFSLILESASTNQTSMYLCTSRGAPTGELFFGEGSRLTVL.

The chain is built from TRBV7-2 and TRBJ2-7; 8 bases align to TRBD1. Germline CDR1 SGHTA, CDR2 FQGNSA. The CDR3 contains 12 residues. Trimming cost V 5 bases and J 12 bases; bases outside gene matches: 9. CDR3 sequence reads: CASSPDRGRRYF. In DNA, the CDR3 is TGTGCCAGCAGCCCCGACAGGGGACGTCGGTACTTC.

The chain has TRBV7-2 and TRBJ2-6; 8 nucleotides line up with TRBD2. The germline V gene encodes CDR1 SGHTA and CDR2 FQGNSA. J lost 5 bases, V lost 5 bases, and 8 bases had no gene match. This CDR3 region has 16 residues. In nucleotides, the CDR3 is TGTGCCAGCAGCCCCCGGGGGGGAAGTAGGGCCAACGTCCTGACTTTC. Its translation: CASSPRGGSRANVLTF.

The V gene is TRBV10-3, the J gene TRBJ2-7; 7 bases match TRBD1. V was pared by 3 bases and J by 3 bases, with 11 bases of the junction left unmatched. Germline V CDR1 and CDR2: ENHRY, SYGVKD. The CDR3 runs to 16 residues. The CDR3 reads CAISEGGRRAGYEQYF. CDR3 nucleotides: TGTGCCATCAGTGAAGGGGGCCGCAGGGCCGGCTACGAGCAGTACTTC.

The chain combines TRBV28 with TRBJ1-5; 10 positions match TRBD1. The ends lost 5 bases at V and 2 bases at J; junction bases unmatched: 9. The CDR3 covers 17 residues. Germline lookup yields CDR1 MDHEN and CDR2 SYDVKM. CDR3 region: CASSLRSGTGGNQPQHF. In DNA form, the CDR3 reads TGTGCCAGCAGTCTGCGTTCCGGGACAGGGGGCAATCAGCCCCAGCATTTT.

The V and J genes are TRBV6-7 and TRBJ1-2; TRBD1 is a possible D gene (5 bases). TRBV6-7 is an open reading frame whose function is uncertain. V was pared by 6 bases and J by 2 bases, with 7 bases between. The CDR3 totals 12 residues. In DNA form, the CDR3 reads TGTGCCAGCAGGACAGAGAACTATGGCTACACCTTC. Translated: CASRTENYGYTF.

CDR3 DNA sequence: TGTGCCGGGGCGAGACAGGGAGCCTACGAGCAGTACTTC. Its translation: CAGARQGAYEQYF. The gene calls are TRBV5-4 and TRBJ2-7, with 7 positions matching TRBD1. Trimming at V came to 10 bases and at J to 2 bases, leaving 9 bases not matched to a gene. Germline CDR1 SGHNT, CDR2 YYREEE (reference sequence). The CDR3 runs 13 residues.

This sequence joins TRBV27 and TRBJ2-3; possibly TRBD1 for D (6 bases). CDR3 length: 12 amino acids. The V end lost 2 bases, the J end lost 6 bases, and 6 bases lay between the germline ends. Per germline, CDR1 MNHEY and CDR2 SMNVEV (reference sequence). CDR3 coding DNA: TGTGCCAGCAGTTTAAGGGGGGATACGCAGTATTTT. Translation: CASSLRGDTQYF.

The chain combines TRBV4-3 with TRBJ2-2; a possible D gene is TRBD2 (6 bases). V lost 2 bases to trimming and J lost 5 bases, with 15 bases between them. This CDR3 is built from 16 residues. Germline V gene data show CDR1 as LGHNA and CDR2 as YSLEER. CDR3 DNA: TGCGCCAGCAGCCAAACGCTAGGGACTGGTACCGGGGAGCTGTTTTTT. As protein: CASSQTLGTGTGELFF.

The chain uses TRBV6-6 and TRBJ2-3; TRBD1 aligns across 9 bases. CDR1 is MNHNY and CDR2 is SVGAGI in the germline V gene (reference sequence). This CDR3 has 15 residues. V trimming: 6 bases; J trimming: 4 bases; junction bases outside the gene matches: 8. The CDR3 spells CASRTGQGRADTQYF. In DNA form, the CDR3 reads TGTGCCAGCAGGACCGGACAGGGGAGAGCAGATACGCAGTATTTT.

This clone appeared a single time. CDR3 loop: CATSDSGTGNEQFF. The DNA for the CDR3 is TGTGCCACCAGTGATTCAGGGACAGGGAATGAGCAGTTCTTC. This chain uses TRBV24-1 with TRBJ2-1; TRBD1 matches at 9 bases. Per the germline V gene, CDR1 is KGHDR and CDR2 is SFDVKD. V was clipped by 2 bases and J by 7 bases; unmatched bases: 2. This CDR3 has 14 residues.

This sequence joins TRBV30 and TRBJ1-1; 10 bases line up with TRBD1. Looked up from germline, CDR1 is GTSNPN and CDR2 is SVGIG (reference sequence). The CDR3 is 13 residues long. J gave up 4 bases and V 3 bases, and 2 bases lay outside the gene matches. This CDR3 is CAWRDRGITEAFF. The CDR3 nucleotides read TGTGCCTGGAGGGACAGGGGGATCACTGAAGCTTTCTTT.

The chain employs TRBV2 and TRBJ1-1; a possible D gene is TRBD1 (5 bases). Germline V gene sequence: CDR1 SNHLY, CDR2 FYNNEI. CDR3 length equals 14 residues. Deletions cut 2 bases from V and 3 bases from J, with 10 bases between. The chain's CDR3 is CASSEIGGDTEAFF. The CDR3 DNA reads as TGTGCCAGCAGTGAAATAGGAGGGGACACTGAAGCTTTCTTT.

V is TRBV10-1 and J is TRBJ2-4; 8 nucleotides match TRBD1. V gave up 5 bases and J gave up 2 bases; unmatched junction bases: 8. Per germline, CDR1 WNHNN and CDR2 SYGVQD (reference sequence). This CDR3 has 16 residues. As DNA, the CDR3 is TGCGCCAGCAGTCCAGGGGGCGCGGTGACCAAAAACATTCAGTACTTC. Residues: CASSPGGAVTKNIQYF.

The chain recombines TRBV14 with TRBJ2-2; D possibly corresponds to TRBD1 (5 bases). Per germline, CDR1 SGHDN and CDR2 FVKESK. V lost 4 bases, J lost 5 bases, and 11 bases lay in between. The CDR3 has 14 residues. Here the CDR3 DNA reads TGTGCCAGCAGCCGGGGCTTTCGGACCGGGGAGCTGTTTTTT. Translated: CASSRGFRTGELFF.